This passage covers 27 T cell receptor beta chains from one sample sequenced in a study of Graves' ophthalmopathy and Graves' hyperthyroidism (dated by TCRdb to the late 2010s). The sequencer was an Illumina HiSeq 2000. For repertoire sequencing, TCR beta CDR3 regions were amplified from RNA transcripts. The first round was an RT-PCR using HTBI primers with the Qiagen OneStep RT-PCR kit, and this first round was followed by a second-round multiplex PCR, then size selection and purification. TCRdb redid the processing of the public reads, applying fastp at Q25 and MiXCR, and retained in-frame beta chains. Each CDR3 protein gets just one entry, which takes the most common genes and DNA from the rows behind it. The sample includes 450,000 or so distinct CDR3 sequences, with around 15% observed a single time. The biggest ten clones account for over 8% of the sample. Material for sequencing was blood. These TCRs come from a woman in her thirties with Graves' ophthalmopathy. Donor details come from another sample of the same person, matched by shared clones.

This rearrangement joins TRBV27 to TRBJ2-7, with TRBD1 matching 8 bases. Trimming at V came to 2 bases and at J to 7 bases, leaving 10 bases not matched to a gene. Germline V lookup: CDR1 MNHEY, CDR2 SMNVEV (reference sequence). The CDR3 contains 15 residues. DNA of the CDR3: TGTGCCAGCAGTTTACAGGGGGCAGGGATAACGGAGCAGTACTTC. Translating gives CASSLQGAGITEQYF.

This clonotype has at least ten counts. The genes are TRBV20-1 and TRBJ1-5; D call uncertain. This CDR3 comprises 12 residues. Germline V gene lookup returns CDR1 DFQATT and CDR2 SNEGSKA (reference sequence). Trimming pared 3 bases from V and 4 bases from J, leaving 7 bases between. CDR3 sequence (DNA): TGCAGTGCTAGGCGGACGAATCAGCCCCAGCATTTT. It codes for CSARRTNQPQHF.

This clonotype came up many times. This chain links TRBV5-1 with TRBJ2-5; TRBD1 or TRBD2 may be the D gene (5 bases each). The germline V gene encodes CDR1 SGHRS and CDR2 YFSETQ. Trimming stripped 5 bases from V and 2 bases from J, with 13 bases between. There are 14 residues in the CDR3. The CDR3 here is CASRAPGAQETQYF. The CDR3 nucleotides read TGCGCCAGCAGGGCACCCGGGGCACAAGAGACCCAGTACTTC.

The sample holds many counts of this clonotype. CDR3 in amino acids: CASSKGSGVGTEAFF. CDR3 bases: TGTGCCAGTAGTAAAGGGTCCGGTGTGGGCACTGAAGCTTTCTTT. This chain links TRBV19 with TRBJ1-1; D uncertain. This CDR3 region has 15 residues. CDR1 is LNHDA, CDR2 SQIVND, per germline (reference sequence). The ends were cut back, 4 bases at V and 4 bases at J, with 16 bases in the middle.

This clonotype was detected many times. This sequence joins TRBV27 and TRBJ1-2; a possible D gene is TRBD1 (6 bases). Germline assignment: CDR1 MNHEY and CDR2 SMNVEV (reference sequence). The CDR3 has 12 amino acids. V was shortened by 6 bases and J by 6 bases, with 11 bases between the two germline ends. Written as DNA, the CDR3 is TGTGCCAGCAGGATACCAGGGGATGGCTACACCTTC. Its translation is CASRIPGDGYTF.

This clonotype has a handful of counts. The chain couples TRBV27 to TRBJ2-7; D is ambiguous. There are 11 residues in the CDR3. The germline V and J ends were trimmed by 8 bases and 8 bases, with 13 bases remaining between them. The germline V gene has CDR1 MNHEY and CDR2 SMNVEV (reference sequence). The CDR3 region is CASRSDGQQYF. The CDR3 DNA reads as TGTGCCAGCCGATCCGATGGGCAGCAGTACTTC.

This clonotype appeared many times. The CDR3 region is CASSFSGETYEQYF. CDR3 nucleotide sequence: TGTGCCAGCAGTTTTTCCGGAGAAACCTACGAGCAGTACTTC. The rearrangement uses TRBV12-3 or TRBV12-4 and TRBJ2-7; no reliable D call. V shed 3 bases and J shed 2 bases, with 11 bases lying between them. This CDR3 has 14 amino acids.

This clonotype was counted at least ten times. The gene calls are TRBV12-3 or TRBV12-4 and TRBJ1-1; D remains ambiguous. V dropped 3 bases and J dropped 6 bases, with 8 bases sitting between them. CDR3 length: 12 amino acids. The CDR3 spells CASSLWVAEAFF. CDR3 DNA: TGTGCCAGCAGTTTGTGGGTGGCTGAAGCTTTCTTT.

This clonotype showed up many times. The chain carries TRBV7-6 and TRBJ2-7, with D possibly TRBD1 on 6 matching bases. The CDR3 runs to 13 residues. V was shortened by 5 bases and J by 0 bases, with 8 bases between the two germline ends. Germline-derived CDR1 and CDR2 are SGHVS and FNYEAQ. The chain's CDR3 is CASSAGVSYEQYF. The CDR3 DNA reads TGTGCCAGCAGCGCAGGGGTCTCCTACGAGCAGTACTTC.

This clonotype was recorded many times. V usage is TRBV9 and J usage is TRBJ2-7; D is ambiguous. This CDR3 is built from 14 residues. CDR1 is SGDLS and CDR2 is YYNGEE in the germline V gene. With 3 bases removed from V and 1 base from J, the gap between germline ends came to 11 bases. CDR3 in DNA: TGTGCCAGCAGCGCCACCCCTGGATCCTACGAGCAGTACTTC. Translated: CASSATPGSYEQYF.

The chain has TRBV6-2 or TRBV6-3 and TRBJ2-7; perhaps TRBD1 as D (6 bases). The CDR3 length is 15 residues. The V gene's germline CDR1 is MNHEY and CDR2 SVGEGT. V was trimmed by 6 bases and J by 1 base, leaving 16 bases between them. The CDR3 loop reads CASSQPGTPSYEQYF. CDR3 DNA: TGTGCCAGCAGCCAACCCGGGACACCTTCCTACGAGCAGTACTTC.

This clonotype came up many times. The rearrangement joins TRBV20-1 to TRBJ1-6; 7 bases line up with TRBD1. The J segment lost 1 base and the V segment lost 5 bases, leaving 8 bases of the junction unmatched. CDR1 is DFQATT, CDR2 SNEGSKA, per germline (reference sequence). The CDR3 has 16 amino acids. The CDR3 protein is CSAGGQRLSYNSPLHF. The CDR3 coding sequence is TGCAGTGCTGGGGGACAGCGGCTTTCCTATAATTCACCCCTCCACTTT.

This clonotype occurred many times. The CDR3 loop is CASSLRDTGELFF. The CDR3 coding sequence is TGTGCCAGCAGTTTAAGGGACACCGGGGAGCTGTTTTTT. V and J are TRBV12-3 or TRBV12-4 and TRBJ2-2, with unresolved D. Trimming took 2 bases from V and 3 from J, leaving 4 bases between them. This CDR3 has 13 amino acids.

This clonotype has a count of ten or more. CDR3 nucleotides: TGTGCCAGCAGTCGAGACAGCGCCCAAAACATTCAGTACTTC. Translation: CASSRDSAQNIQYF. This chain connects TRBV28 to TRBJ2-4, with D possibly TRBD1 on 5 matching bases. Germline V gives CDR1 MDHEN, CDR2 SYDVKM. V lost 5 bases and J 5 bases, leaving 13 bases between the germline ends. The CDR3 runs to 14 residues.

This clonotype was detected a few times. The chain employs TRBV9 and TRBJ1-3; 10 bases fit TRBD1. Germline CDR1 SGDLS, CDR2 YYNGEE. This CDR3 spans 15 amino acids. V was pared by 4 bases and J by 6 bases, with 7 bases of the junction left unmatched. The CDR3 DNA follows: TGTGCCAGCAGCCTCTTAGGGACAGGGGTAAACACCATATATTTT. As protein: CASSLLGTGVNTIYF. Full variable domain (rest looked up from reference TRBV9 and TRBJ1-3): DSGVTQTPKHLITATGQRVTLRCSPRSGDLSVYWYQQSLDQGLQFLIQYYNGEERAKGNILERFSAQQFPDLHSELNLSSLELGDSALYFCASSLLGTGVNTIYFGEGSWLTVV.

This clonotype was seen many times. The chain employs TRBV12-3 or TRBV12-4 and TRBJ2-6; D gene uncertain. CDR3 size: 18 residues. V lost 3 bases to trimming and J lost 3 bases, with 18 bases between them. The CDR3 sequence: CASSFMGLRIRGANVLTF. The CDR3 coding sequence is TGTGCCAGCAGTTTCATGGGGTTAAGAATTCGTGGGGCCAACGTCCTGACTTTC.

This clonotype was seen repeatedly, ten times or more. The J gene is TRBJ2-7, the V gene TRBV7-3; 10 nucleotides align to TRBD2. The CDR3 totals 14 residues. Germline V gene lookup returns CDR1 SGHTA and CDR2 FQGTGA. The J segment lost 4 bases and the V segment lost 6 bases, leaving 6 bases of the junction unmatched. The CDR3 sequence is CASSLAGVQYEQYF. CDR3 coding DNA: TGTGCCAGCAGTCTAGCGGGGGTCCAATACGAGCAGTACTTC.

The sample holds many counts of this clonotype. The V gene is TRBV6-5, the J gene TRBJ2-7; 7 nucleotides match TRBD1. The germline CDR1 and CDR2 sequences are MNHEY and SVGAGI. Losses at the gene ends were 4 bases for V and 6 bases for J; bases not matched to a gene: 12. The CDR3 length is 15 residues. The CDR3 DNA reads TGTGCCAGCAGTTCCTTAAGGACAGGAAGGCTCGAGCAGTACTTC. Translation: CASSSLRTGRLEQYF.

This clonotype was observed many times. The V gene is TRBV6-5, the J gene TRBJ2-7; D may be TRBD1 (5 bases). V was clipped by 0 bases and J by 2 bases, with 11 bases between them. CDR3 length: 15 amino acids. CDR1 is MNHEY and CDR2 is SVGAGI in the germline V gene. The CDR3 loop reads CASSYSRLTAYEQYF. For the CDR3, the DNA is TGTGCCAGCAGTTACTCGAGGTTGACAGCCTACGAGCAGTACTTC.

A word on this clonotype: The junction differs from germline at one of its ends, possibly a read error. This chain links TRBV7-6 with TRBJ2-5, with TRBD1 matching 8 bases. From germline, CDR1 is SGHVS and CDR2 FNYEAQ. The CDR3 totals 15 residues. CDR3 DNA: TGTGCCAGCAGCCAAGGCAGGGGGCCGCAAGTGACCCAGTACTTC. Amino acid sequence: CASSQGRGPQVTQYF.

This clonotype came up a few times. This chain joins TRBV11-2 and TRBJ1-2, with TRBD1 as a possible D gene (5 bases). Trimming removed 0 bases at V and 0 bases at J, with 17 bases between. The germline V gene encodes CDR1 SGHAT and CDR2 FQNNGV. This CDR3 has 18 residues. The CDR3 DNA is TGTGCCAGCAGCTTAGAAAGGGACCTAGGGATGGCTAACTATGGCTACACCTTC. It encodes CASSLERDLGMANYGYTF.

This clonotype has ten or more counts. The chain combines TRBV20-1 with TRBJ2-5, with D possibly TRBD2 on 6 matching bases. This CDR3 is 13 amino acids long. V was shortened by 3 bases and J by 5 bases, with 13 bases between the two germline ends. Germline loops: CDR1 DFQATT, CDR2 SNEGSKA (reference sequence). The chain's CDR3 is CSARKRAGETQYF. Written as DNA, the CDR3 is TGCAGTGCTAGGAAGCGGGCGGGGGAGACCCAGTACTTC.

The chain has TRBV6-2 or TRBV6-3 and TRBJ2-7; D is undetermined. Germline V CDR1 and CDR2: MNHEY, SVGEGT. The length of the CDR3 is 13 residues. Trimming removed 7 bases from V and 4 bases from J, with 14 bases in between. The CDR3 loop is CASIGMIRYEQYF. CDR3 DNA sequence: TGTGCCAGCATCGGAATGATCCGATACGAGCAGTACTTC.

J is TRBJ2-7 and V is TRBV10-1; 7 bases agree with TRBD1. From germline, CDR1 is WNHNN and CDR2 SYGVQD (reference sequence). V lost 3 bases to trimming and J lost 2 bases; unmatched junction nucleotides: 7. This CDR3 has 15 residues. Here the CDR3 DNA reads TGCGCCAGCAGTGACTCCAGGGGGTTCCCCTACGAGCAGTACTTC. This encodes CASSDSRGFPYEQYF.

This clonotype was found many times. This rearrangement joins TRBV10-1 to TRBJ2-6; D is unclear. The length of the CDR3 is 16 residues. Germline CDR1 WNHNN, CDR2 SYGVQD (reference sequence). Trimming removed 2 bases at V and 0 bases at J, with 8 bases between. CDR3 nucleotides: TGCGCCAGCAGTGAGGGCCCGGTCTCTGGGGCCAACGTCCTGACTTTC. This sequence encodes CASSEGPVSGANVLTF.

This clonotype was seen at least ten times. The chain is built from TRBV10-3 and TRBJ1-3; TRBD1 might be the D (6 bases). The V end was cut by 5 bases, the J end by 0 bases, with 11 bases between. The CDR3 runs to 15 residues. Germline-derived CDR1 and CDR2 are ENHRY and SYGVKD. The CDR3 DNA reads as TGTGCCATCAGTCTAACAGGGAGCTCTGGAAACACCATATATTTT. Amino acid sequence: CAISLTGSSGNTIYF.

The rearrangement links TRBV12-3 or TRBV12-4 to TRBJ1-2; D remains ambiguous. CDR3 length equals 12 residues. The V gene lost 3 bases and the J gene lost 7 bases, with 9 bases spanning the gap. DNA of the CDR3: TGTGCCAGCAGTTTCTCCCTGGTTGGCTACACCTTC. Its translation is CASSFSLVGYTF.